These T cell receptor beta chains were read from a single sample in a study of circulating and synovial CD4+ cells in juvenile arthritis. Method: immunoSEQ multiplex PCR; TCRdb's copy keeps in-frame clones and lacks some. The data contain about 3,600 clones, 81% of them singletons. The sample was CD4+ T cells from synovial fluid. These receptors were obtained from a human donor with juvenile idiopathic arthritis. The CDR3 runs from the conserved cysteine through the conserved F or W. D genes are given only for firm matches. Not every row has a clone size; where given, it reads once, few, many or a size class.

j_call clone_size v_call d_call cdr3_nt cdr3_aa
TRBJ1-2 NA TRBV4-1 NA TGCGCCAGCAGCCAAGTTATTCTAACAGGCGTCTATGGCTACACCTTC CASSQVILTGVYGYTF
TRBJ2-7 NA TRBV9 NA TGTGCCAGCAGCGTAGCCCCCGGGGGCGAGCAGTACTTC CASSVAPGGEQYF
TRBJ1-1 NA TRBV18 NA TGTGCCAGCTCACCAGCAGGGCTCCTGCTTGAAGCTTTCTTT CASSPAGLLLEAFF
TRBJ2-1 NA TRBV15 TRBD1 TGTGCCACCAGCAGATCGTTGGACAGGGGGCGAATGTCCTACAATGAGCAGTTCTTC CATSRSLDRGRMSYNEQFF
TRBJ2-5 NA TRBV4-1 TRBD2 TGCGCCAGCAGCCAAGATCCTGGAGCGGGGGAGACCCAGTACTTC CASSQDPGAGETQYF
TRBJ1-1 once TRBV27 NA TGTGCCAGCAGTTTATCATACAGTTACACTGAAGCTTTCTTT CASSLSYSYTEAFF
TRBJ1-1 NA TRBV14 TRBD1 TGTGCCAGCAGCCTATTCGGGACAGTGAGAACTGAAGCTTTCTTT CASSLFGTVRTEAFF
TRBJ1-3 NA TRBV7-9 TRBD1 TGTGCCAGCAGCTTAGGAGGAAACAGGGGGCACGGAAACACCATATATTTT CASSLGGNRGHGNTIYF
TRBJ2-7 NA TRBV28 TRBD2 TGTGCCAGCAGTCCCCTCAGCGGGAGCGAAGGGTACGAGCAGTACTTC CASSPLSGSEGYEQYF
TRBJ2-4 few TRBV19 TRBD1 TGTGCCAGTAGTCAAACAGGGGCAAACATTCAGTACTTC CASSQTGANIQYF
TRBJ2-3 once TRBV4-1 TRBD2 TGCGCCAGCAGCCAAGATGGGACTAGCGGGAGTTATACGCAGTATTTT CASSQDGTSGSYTQYF
TRBJ2-1 few TRBV5-1 TRBD2 TGCGCCAGCAGCTTGGAACTAGCGGGAGTAGGGAATGAGCAGTTCTTC CASSLELAGVGNEQFF
TRBJ2-1 few TRBV10-3 TRBD2 TGTGCCATCAGTGAGTCAGGCGCGGGGGGGGGCAATGAGCAGTTCTTC CAISESGAGGGNEQFF
TRBJ1-2 NA TRBV19 NA TGTGCCAGTACCGATCACGGGGATAACTATGGCTACACCTTC CASTDHGDNYGYTF
TRBJ2-3 NA TRBV7-9 TRBD2 TGTGCCAGCAGCTTTAGCGGGGCTAGCACAGATACGCAGTATTTT CASSFSGASTDTQYF
TRBJ2-1 NA TRBV29-1 TRBD2 TGCAGCGTTGAAATGACTGAGCGGGACTCCTACAATGAGCAGTTCTTC CSVEMTERDSYNEQFF
TRBJ1-1 few TRBV18 NA TGTGCCAGCGCGGGTGTTAATGGGGACACTGAAGCTTTCTTT CASAGVNGDTEAFF
TRBJ2-7 NA TRBV7-9 NA TGTGCCAGCAAGCCCCTAGCTTTCAACGAGCAGTACTTC CASKPLAFNEQYF
TRBJ2-7 NA TRBV7-8 NA TGTGCCAGCAGCTTCGAGTCCCCCTACGAGCAGTACTTC CASSFESPYEQYF
TRBJ2-1 NA TRBV7-2 TRBD1 TGTGCCAGCAGCTTAGTAGGGGGACAGGCTATGAATGAGCAGTTCTTC CASSLVGGQAMNEQFF
TRBJ1-2 NA TRBV28 TRBD1 TGTGCCAGCTCTGACAGGGAAGGTGGCTACACCTTC CASSDREGGYTF
TRBJ2-3 once TRBV6-1 TRBD1 TGTGCCAGCAATAAAGCTCGACAGGGGACGTTGAACGCAGATACGCAGTATTTT CASNKARQGTLNADTQYF
TRBJ2-1 few TRBV6-4 TRBD2 TGTGCCAGCAGTTCTAGCGGGGGCTACAATGAGCAGTTCTTC CASSSSGGYNEQFF
TRBJ1-1 NA TRBV15 NA TGTGCCACCGAACGCGGGGCGCGGAACACTGAAGCTTTCTTT CATERGARNTEAFF
TRBJ1-5 NA TRBV4-3 NA TGCGCCAGCAGCCAAGGTAGAAACGGGGGTCAGCCCCAGCATTTT CASSQGRNGGQPQHF
TRBJ2-3 NA TRBV29-1 NA TGCAGCGTTACCTCTACTTGGTCTAGCACAGATACGCAGTATTTT CSVTSTWSSTDTQYF
TRBJ2-1 NA TRBV19 NA TGTGCCAGTAGTCCCAGGGGCCTCAATGAGCAGTTCTTC CASSPRGLNEQFF
TRBJ2-1 NA TRBV4-2 TRBD2 TGTGCCAGCAGCCAAGACGGGAATAGCGGGTCCTACTACAATGAGCAGTTCTTC CASSQDGNSGSYYNEQFF
TRBJ2-4 NA TRBV5-1 TRBD2 TGCGCCAGCAGCCTGGGCGTTAAGCGGGACGATACCAAAAACATTCAGTACTTC CASSLGVKRDDTKNIQYF
TRBJ1-6 NA TRBV5-1 NA TGCGCCAGCAGCTTGGGGGGCGCTGATTCACCCCTCCACTTT CASSLGGADSPLHF
TRBJ2-2 NA TRBV5-1 NA TGCGCCAGCAGCGATGGAGGGGGCGGGTACACCGGGGAGCTGTTTTTT CASSDGGGGYTGELFF
TRBJ1-2 NA TRBV30 TRBD1 TGTGCCTGGAGGGCTCCGGGACAGGGCTACGGCTACACCTTC CAWRAPGQGYGYTF
TRBJ2-3 NA TRBV4-3 TRBD2 TGCGCCAGCAGCCAAAGCCAGACTAGCGGGGGAGCAGATACGCAGTATTTT CASSQSQTSGGADTQYF
TRBJ1-2 NA TRBV28 NA TGTGCCAGCAGAGGTGGTATCTGGGGCCGCGGCTACACCTTC CASRGGIWGRGYTF
TRBJ2-4 NA TRBV10-3 TRBD1 TGTGCCATCAGTCCCGGGACAGGGCAACCACAGTACTTC CAISPGTGQPQYF
TRBJ2-5 NA TRBV9 TRBD2 TGTGCCAGCAGCGCGGGAGGGGTACCGGGGGAGACCCAGTACTTC CASSAGGVPGETQYF
TRBJ2-7 NA TRBV10-3 NA TGTGCCATCAGTGAGGACTCCAGGACAAGTCGCTTC CAISEDSRTSRF
TRBJ2-7 NA TRBV7-2 TRBD2 TGTGCCAGCAGCTTAGGGTTGGCGGGAGGCGAGCAGTACTTC CASSLGLAGGEQYF
TRBJ2-7 NA TRBV11-2 NA TGTGCCTTCCCCCGGGCTAGCGTCTACGAGCAGTACTTC CAFPRASVYEQYF
TRBJ2-1 few TRBV28 TRBD2 TGTGCCAGCAGGCCGACTAGCGGGAGGGGGCCTGAGCAGTTCTTC CASRPTSGRGPEQFF
TRBJ1-5 NA TRBV11-2 NA TGTGCCAGCAGCTTAGATGGGGGGAGCAATCAGCCCCAGCATTTT CASSLDGGSNQPQHF
TRBJ2-1 NA TRBV7-9 TRBD1 TGTGCCAGCAGCCTAGGGACAGCTAGAGGGAATGAGCAGTTCTTC CASSLGTARGNEQFF
TRBJ2-3 NA TRBV5-1 TRBD2 TGCGCCAGCAGCTTGGAGCTAGCGGGAACAGATACGCAGTATTTT CASSLELAGTDTQYF
TRBJ2-6 NA TRBV10-3 TRBD1 TGTGCCATCAGTGAGTTTCAGTTAAGAGGACAGGGGGGCTCTGGGGCCAACGTCCTGACTTTC CAISEFQLRGQGGSGANVLTF
TRBJ2-7 NA TRBV28 NA TGTGCCAGCAGTTTACCGGTGAGCTACGAGCAGTACTTC CASSLPVSYEQYF
TRBJ1-2 NA TRBV6-5 NA TGTGCCACCGAAGGGGCCTGGGGCTACACCTTC CATEGAWGYTF
TRBJ2-3 NA TRBV7-2 NA TGTGCCAGCAGCTTAGGGGCGGGACCTAGCACAGATACGCAGTATTTT CASSLGAGPSTDTQYF